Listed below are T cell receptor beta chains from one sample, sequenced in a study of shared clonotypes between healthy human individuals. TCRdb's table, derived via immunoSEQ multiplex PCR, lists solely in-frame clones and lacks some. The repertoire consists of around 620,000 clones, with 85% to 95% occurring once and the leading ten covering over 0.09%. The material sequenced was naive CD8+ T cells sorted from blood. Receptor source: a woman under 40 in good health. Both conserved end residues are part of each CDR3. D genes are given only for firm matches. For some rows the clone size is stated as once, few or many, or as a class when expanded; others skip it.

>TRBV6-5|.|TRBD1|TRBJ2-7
CASSFAQGVAYEQYF
TGTGCCAGCAGTTTCGCTCAGGGGGTGGCTTACGAGCAGTACTTC
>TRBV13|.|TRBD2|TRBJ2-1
CASSGSGNSYNEQFF
TGTGCCAGCAGCGGTAGCGGGAACTCCTACAATGAGCAGTTCTTC
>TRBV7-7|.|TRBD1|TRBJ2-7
CASSDGTGGGYEQYF
TGTGCCAGCAGCGACGGGACAGGGGGAGGGTACGAGCAGTACTTC
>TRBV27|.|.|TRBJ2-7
CASRGGSYEQYF
TGTGCCAGCCGGGGAGGCTCCTACGAGCAGTACTTC
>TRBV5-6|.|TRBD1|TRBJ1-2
CASSLDRTGGIFNYGYTF
TGTGCCAGCAGCTTGGACAGGACAGGGGGCATTTTCAACTATGGCTACACCTTC
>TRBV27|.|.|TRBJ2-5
CASSPLDRTLSQETQYF
TGTGCCAGCAGTCCATTGGACAGAACTCTTTCCCAAGAGACCCAGTACTTC
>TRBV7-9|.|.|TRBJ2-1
CASSSHIDEQFF
TGTGCCAGCAGCTCACACATTGATGAGCAGTTCTTC
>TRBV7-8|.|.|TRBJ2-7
CASSNYEQYF
TGTGCCAGCAGCAACTACGAGCAGTACTTC
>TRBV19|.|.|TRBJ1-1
CASSQGRTEAFF
TGTGCCAGCAGCCAGGGACGGACTGAAGCTTTCTTT
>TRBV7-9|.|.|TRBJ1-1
CASSLGQNTEAFF
TGTGCCAGCAGCTTAGGACAAAACACTGAAGCTTTCTTT
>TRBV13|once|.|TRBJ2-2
CASSLWQNANTGELFF
TGTGCCAGCAGCTTATGGCAAAACGCGAACACCGGGGAGCTGTTTTTT
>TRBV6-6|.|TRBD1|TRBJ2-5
CASSWTGEGTQYF
TGTGCCAGCAGTTGGACAGGGGAGGGGACCCAGTACTTC
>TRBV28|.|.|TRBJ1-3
CASSISGNTIYF
TGTGCCAGCAGTATCTCTGGAAACACCATATATTTT
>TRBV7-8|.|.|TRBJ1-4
CASSSVLGGEKLFF
TGTGCCAGCAGCTCCGTCTTGGGGGGCGAAAAACTGTTTTTT
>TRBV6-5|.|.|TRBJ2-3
CASSYSDTQYF
TGTGCCAGCAGTTATTCAGATACGCAGTATTTT
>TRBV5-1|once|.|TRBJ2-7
CASSLSPSTGNYEQYF
TGCGCCAGCAGCCTATCCCCAAGTACAGGGAACTACGAGCAGTACTTC
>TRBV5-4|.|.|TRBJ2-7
CASSSLDRVSYEQYF
TGTGCCAGCAGCTCCTTGGACAGAGTCTCCTACGAGCAGTACTTC
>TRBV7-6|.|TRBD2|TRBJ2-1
CASSPLGVAGDGEQFF
TGTGCCAGCAGCCCCCTGGGGGTAGCGGGAGATGGTGAGCAGTTCTTC
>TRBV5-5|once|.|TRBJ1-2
CASSLLRIAYGYTF
TGTGCCAGCAGCTTGCTCAGGATAGCGTATGGCTACACCTTC
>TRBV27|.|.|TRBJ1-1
CASMWGPGMNTEAFF
TGTGCCAGCATGTGGGGGCCAGGGATGAACACTGAAGCTTTCTTT
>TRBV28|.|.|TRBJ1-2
CASRIRAVGDGYTF
TGTGCCAGCAGAATTAGGGCCGTGGGAGATGGCTACACCTTC
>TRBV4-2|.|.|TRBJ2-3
CASSQDVRGTDTQYF
TGTGCCAGCAGCCAAGATGTCAGGGGCACAGATACGCAGTATTTT
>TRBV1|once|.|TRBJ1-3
CTDRYRNSGNTIYF
TGCACCGACCGATACCGCAACTCTGGAAACACCATATATTTT
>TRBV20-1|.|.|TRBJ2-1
CRVRNEQFF
TGCAGGGTCCGGAATGAGCAGTTCTTC
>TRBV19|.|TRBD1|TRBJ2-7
CASSPRGQAYEQYF
TGTGCCAGTAGCCCGCGGGGACAGGCCTACGAGCAGTACTTC
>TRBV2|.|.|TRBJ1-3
CASSEALGSSGNTIYF
TGTGCCAGCAGTGAAGCTTTAGGGAGCTCTGGAAACACCATATATTTT
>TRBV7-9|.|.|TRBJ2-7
CASSPGPYEQYF
TGTGCCAGCAGCCCAGGCCCCTACGAGCAGTACTTC
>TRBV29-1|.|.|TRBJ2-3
CSVEWGFTDTQYF
TGCAGCGTTGAATGGGGCTTCACAGATACGCAGTATTTT
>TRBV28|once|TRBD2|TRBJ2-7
CASSSLAGVYEQYF
TGTGCCAGCAGTTCTCTAGCGGGAGTTTACGAGCAGTACTTC
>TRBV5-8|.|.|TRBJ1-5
CASPEGNQPQHF
TGTGCCAGTCCCGAGGGTAATCAGCCCCAGCATTTT
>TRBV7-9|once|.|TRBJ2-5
CASSQVGETQYF
TGTGCCAGCAGCCAAGTGGGAGAGACCCAGTACTTC
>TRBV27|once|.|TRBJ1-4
CASSHTGTNEKLFF
TGTGCCAGCAGTCACACAGGGACTAATGAAAAACTGTTTTTT
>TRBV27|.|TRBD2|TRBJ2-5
CASSPGTSGRETQYF
TGTGCCAGCAGTCCAGGGACTAGCGGGAGAGAGACCCAGTACTTC
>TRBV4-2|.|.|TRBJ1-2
CASSQEMPLNYGYTF
TGTGCCAGCAGCCAAGAAATGCCCCTGAACTATGGCTACACCTTC
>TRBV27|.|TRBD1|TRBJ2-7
CASSLIGTGLSHEQYF
TGTGCCAGCAGTTTAATTGGGACAGGGCTATCCCACGAGCAGTACTTC
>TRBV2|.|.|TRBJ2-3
CASNRDSTDTQYF
TGTGCCAGCAACAGGGACAGCACAGATACGCAGTATTTT
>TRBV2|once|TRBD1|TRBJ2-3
CASRRDRGPEDTQYF
TGTGCCAGCAGGCGAGACAGGGGGCCTGAAGATACGCAGTATTTT
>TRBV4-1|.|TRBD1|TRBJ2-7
CASSSDRGAYEQYF
TGCGCCAGCAGCTCCGACAGGGGTGCGTACGAGCAGTACTTC
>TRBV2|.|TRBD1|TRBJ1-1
CASRSGTGGSRAFF
TGTGCCAGCAGGTCCGGGACAGGGGGTTCGCGCGCTTTCTTT
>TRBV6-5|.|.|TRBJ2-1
CASSSVSSYNEQFF
TGTGCCAGCAGTTCGGTCAGCTCCTACAATGAGCAGTTCTTC
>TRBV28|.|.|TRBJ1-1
CASSIYGVTEAFF
TGTGCCAGCAGTATCTATGGGGTCACTGAAGCTTTCTTT
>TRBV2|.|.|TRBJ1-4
CASSERRLSSTNEKLFF
TGTGCCAGCAGTGAGCGGAGACTATCCTCAACTAATGAAAAACTGTTTTTT
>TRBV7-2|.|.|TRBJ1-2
CASSSRPLSDFNYGYTF
TGTGCCAGCAGCTCCAGACCCCTCAGCGATTTTAACTATGGCTACACCTTC
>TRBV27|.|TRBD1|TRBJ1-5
CASSQTGGNQPQHF
TGTGCCAGCAGCCAAACAGGGGGCAATCAGCCCCAGCATTTT
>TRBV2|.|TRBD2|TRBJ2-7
CASSEGLMAGGYEQYF
TGTGCCAGCAGTGAGGGTCTAATGGCGGGAGGTTACGAGCAGTACTTC
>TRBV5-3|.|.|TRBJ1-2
CARSLVWQGIGYTF
TGTGCCAGAAGCTTGGTGTGGCAGGGCATTGGCTACACCTTC
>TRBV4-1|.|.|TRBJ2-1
CASRGSYNEQFF
TGCGCCAGCAGGGGCTCCTACAATGAGCAGTTCTTC
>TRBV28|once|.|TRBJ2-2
CASSLGTQGWTGELFF
TGTGCCAGCAGTTTAGGAACGCAGGGGTGGACCGGGGAGCTGTTTTTT
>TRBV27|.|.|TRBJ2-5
CASTEGNEQYF
TGTGCCAGCACCGAGGGAAATGAGCAGTACTTC